These 14 T cell receptor beta chains were all obtained from the same sample, sequenced in a study of T cells in Graves' hyperthyroidism and ophthalmopathy. RNA transcripts served as the template for amplifying TCR beta CDR3 regions. Carried out on the TCR CDR3, a first-round RT-PCR used the HTBI primer set. MiXCR, applied by TCRdb to the multiplex PCR reads, yields one record per CDR3 protein. The sample yields fewer than 600,000 distinct CDR3 sequences, around an eighth seen once. Sample: blood. Every receptor here comes from a woman between 18 and 29 years old with Graves' hyperthyroidism.

The rearrangement uses TRBV20-1 and TRBJ1-2; unclear D gene. CDR3 length: 13 residues. The V gene lost 6 bases and the J gene lost 4 bases, with 15 bases spanning the gap. Germline V gene sequence: CDR1 DFQATT, CDR2 SNEGSKA (reference sequence). The CDR3: CSAPDVDGYGYTF. The CDR3 DNA is TGCAGTGCCCCGGACGTCGACGGCTATGGCTACACCTTC.

This clonotype has a count of ten or more. V gene TRBV12-3 or TRBV12-4 combines with J gene TRBJ2-1; possible D gene TRBD2, 6 bases. Trimming pared 2 bases from V and 0 bases from J, leaving 11 bases between. This CDR3 is built from 16 residues. This CDR3 reads CASSLRAGPSYNEQFF. CDR3 sequence (DNA): TGTGCCAGCAGTTTAAGGGCGGGACCCTCCTACAATGAGCAGTTCTTC.

This clonotype appeared many times. CDR3 nucleotides: TGCAGTGCCGAGCCCGGGACAGCATACCAAGAGACCCAGTACTTC. It encodes CSAEPGTAYQETQYF. The chain has TRBV20-1 and TRBJ2-5, with 7 bases fitting TRBD1. CDR3 length: 15 residues. Germline loops: CDR1 DFQATT, CDR2 SNEGSKA (reference sequence). The V gene end was trimmed by 6 bases and the J gene end by 0 bases; junction bases not matched to a gene: 10.

This clonotype was found many times. V gene TRBV27 combines with J gene TRBJ2-5; D uncertain. Germline lookup yields CDR1 MNHEY and CDR2 SMNVEV (reference sequence). The length of the CDR3 is 14 residues. The V gene lost 2 bases and the J gene lost 3 bases, with 10 bases spanning the gap. The CDR3, as DNA: TGTGCCAGCAGTTTAGCCCGGCGAAAAGAGACCCAGTACTTC. Its protein is CASSLARRKETQYF.

This clonotype appeared a single time. V gene TRBV12-3 or TRBV12-4 combines with J gene TRBJ2-2; D perhaps matches TRBD2 (7 bases). This CDR3 has 14 amino acids. The ends were cut back, 8 bases at V and 4 bases at J, with 14 bases in the middle. This CDR3 is CASGSRGGTGELFF. CDR3 nucleotides: TGTGCCAGCGGGTCTAGGGGGGGCACCGGGGAGCTGTTTTTT.

There are many counts of this clonotype. The chain is built from TRBV3-1 and TRBJ1-1; tentatively, D is TRBD1 (6 bases). The V end lost 5 bases, the J end lost 4 bases, and 11 bases lay between the germline ends. CDR1 and CDR2 (germline): LGHDT, YNNKEL (reference sequence). This CDR3 has 13 residues. This CDR3 is CASSSTGFTEAFF. CDR3 coding DNA: TGTGCCAGCAGCTCGACAGGCTTCACTGAAGCTTTCTTT.

This clonotype was detected many times. This chain uses TRBV27 with TRBJ1-5, with D unclear. The V gene lost 2 bases and the J gene lost 2 bases, with 7 bases spanning the gap. The CDR3 consists of 14 residues. Germline V gives CDR1 MNHEY, CDR2 SMNVEV (reference sequence). The CDR3 DNA is TGTGCCAGCAGTTTAGGAAATGGCAATCAGCCCCAGCATTTT. Translation gives CASSLGNGNQPQHF.

This chain connects TRBV7-9 to TRBJ2-5; D is undetermined. This CDR3 has 14 amino acids. Looked up from germline, CDR1 is SEHNR and CDR2 is FQNEAQ (reference sequence). With 5 bases removed from V and 1 base from J, the gap between germline ends came to 11 bases. The CDR3 nucleotides are TGTGCCAGCAGCCAACAGACACTCCAAGAGACCCAGTACTTC. The encoded protein is CASSQQTLQETQYF.

The gene calls are TRBV5-5 and TRBJ1-4, with D possibly TRBD1 on 6 matching bases. The germline V and J ends were trimmed by 4 bases and 4 bases, with 17 bases remaining between them. Germline V gene lookup returns CDR1 SGHKS and CDR2 YYEKEE (reference sequence). CDR3 length equals 16 residues. The CDR3 nucleotides read TGTGCCAGCAGCACTGGGCAAACAGGGATTAATGAAAAACTGTTTTTT. Residues: CASSTGQTGINEKLFF.

The V call is TRBV15, the J call TRBJ2-3; D not certain. Germline V CDR1 and CDR2: LNHNV, YYDKDF (reference sequence). V shed 0 bases and J shed 2 bases, with 6 bases lying between them. The CDR3 spans 14 residues. The CDR3 DNA reads TGTGCCACCAGCAGAGACCCAACCACAGATACGCAGTATTTT. This gives the protein CATSRDPTTDTQYF.

V and J are TRBV20-1 and TRBJ2-7; TRBD1 matches at 7 bases. CDR1 and CDR2 (germline): DFQATT, SNEGSKA (reference sequence). The CDR3 totals 12 residues. The J segment lost 4 bases and the V segment lost 6 bases, leaving 6 bases of the junction unmatched. Written as DNA, the CDR3 is TGCAGTGCCACAGGGACAGTGTACGAGCAGTACTTC. Its translation is CSATGTVYEQYF.

This clonotype was seen many times. V gene TRBV7-2 combines with J gene TRBJ1-4, with TRBD1 matching over 12 bases. This CDR3 spans 18 amino acids. The V gene end was trimmed by 5 bases and the J gene end by 6 bases; junction bases not matched to a gene: 13. Germline CDR1 SGHTA, CDR2 FQGNSA. CDR3 in DNA: TGTGCCAGCAGCCCCGGGACAGGGGGCACGGGATCGGATGAAAAACTGTTTTTT. This gives the protein CASSPGTGGTGSDEKLFF.

There are many counts of this clonotype. This chain links TRBV11-2 with TRBJ2-2; possible D gene TRBD2, 5 bases. The germline V gene encodes CDR1 SGHAT and CDR2 FQNNGV. The length of the CDR3 is 15 residues. The V and J ends lost 8 bases and 0 bases respectively, with 13 bases between them. The CDR3 DNA is TGTGCCAGCGCCCCTTCAGCGGCGAACACCGGGGAGCTGTTTTTT. As protein: CASAPSAANTGELFF.

This clonotype was observed many times. V gene TRBV2 combines with J gene TRBJ2-7; 11 bases agree with TRBD1. The CDR3 loop spans 16 amino acids. V was clipped by 2 bases and J by 3 bases; unmatched bases: 6. Germline V gives CDR1 SNHLY, CDR2 FYNNEI. This CDR3 is CASSETGTGGGYEQYF. The CDR3 DNA reads as TGTGCCAGCAGTGAAACCGGGACAGGGGGGGGCTACGAGCAGTACTTC.